This T cell receptor beta chain comes out of a study of CD8 T cells in ankylosing spondylitis. J was trimmed by 5 bases and V by 1 base; bases with no gene match: 9. This CDR3 is 17 amino acids long. Germline V CDR1 and CDR2: SGHTA, FQGNSA. Concerning this clonotype itself: Its antigen is unknown.

By quantitative 5'-RACE with molecular barcodes, the TCR beta libraries were made. TCRdb processed the 5' RACE reads anew with MiXCR; each CDR3 protein has one entry. Of around 150,000 distinct CDR3 sequences listed, about 17% are singletons. Findings of the study overall: Certain motif variants had earlier been reported in reactive arthritis synovial fluid and blood.

The rearrangement joins TRBV7-2 to TRBJ2-1; TRBD2 matches at 9 bases. Sequenced material: blood, either unsorted or a sorted T cell fraction (not recorded which). This TCR was sampled from a male donor with ankylosing spondylitis or in good health (not recorded which). The CDR3 is CASSLVPSGISHNEQFF. In nucleotides, the CDR3 is TGTGCCAGCAGCTTAGTACCTAGCGGGATATCCCACAATGAGCAGTTCTTC.